What follows are 22 T cell receptor beta chains derived from one specimen sequenced in a study of T cell clonality in common variable immunodeficiency. TCRdb's copy holds only in-frame clones and misses some; the assay was immunoSEQ multiplex PCR. The table records about 52,000 clones without singletons, the ten largest covering approximately 2%. Sequenced material: peripheral blood mononuclear cells. The receptors here all came from a person aged 18 to 75 in good health.

This clone was observed many times. Read coverage stops 3 residues before the CDR3 terminus; the germline J gene supplies the remainder. The rearrangement links TRBV20-1 to TRBJ2-2; the match to TRBD2 covers 8 bases. Per germline, CDR1 DFQATT and CDR2 SNEGSKA (reference sequence). The CDR3 is made up of 16 amino acids. Trimming took 1 base from V and 0 from J; bases not matched to a gene: 4. The CDR3 region is CSARVEAGANTGELFF. The CDR3 DNA, read in part, is TGCAGTGCTAGAGTCGAAGCGGGGGCGAACACCGGGGAG.

This clone was found many times. CDR3 bases read: TGTGCCAGCAGCTTGGGGGGGCAAGGGCAGCCC. Translated, it gives CASSLGGQGQP. From start to end, the CDR3 is CASSLGGQGQPQHF. This chain links TRBV5-6 with TRBJ1-5, with D tentatively TRBD1 (6 bases). Read sequence stops 3 residues before the CDR3 end, and the germline J gene provides the missing end. The CDR3 is 14 residues long. Between the trimmed V and J ends, which lost 0 bases and 7 bases, there was a span of 11 bases. CDR1 SGHDT and CDR2 YYEEEE come from the germline V gene.

In its sample, this clone was seen many times. The observed sequence ends 3 residues before the CDR3 terminus, with the missing tail filled in from the germline J gene. This chain joins TRBV12-3 or TRBV12-4 and TRBJ2-2, with unresolved D. The V end lost 8 bases, the J end lost 0 bases, and 4 bases lay between the germline ends. The CDR3 consists of 12 residues. The sequenced CDR3 bases are TGTGCCAGCTCCACGAACACCGGGGAG. Translating gives CASSTNTGE. In full, the CDR3 reads CASSTNTGELFF.

This clone occurred many times. The read ends 3 residues shy of where the CDR3 ends; the end is completed using the germline J gene. This sequence joins TRBV2 and TRBJ1-5; D is unclear. CDR1 and CDR2 from the germline V gene are SNHLY and FYNNEI. This CDR3 has 17 amino acids. Trimming took 2 bases from V and 5 from J, leaving 19 bases between them. The CDR3 sequence is CASSEYWPRRTHQPQHF. The CDR3 DNA, read in part, is TGTGCCAGCAGTGAATACTGGCCCAGACGGACTCATCAGCCC.

This clone showed up many times. With the read ending 3 residues before the CDR3 end, the germline J gene is used to fill in that end. The chain is built from TRBV18 and TRBJ2-5; D remains unclear. V lost 6 bases and J lost 2, with 4 bases in between. This CDR3 is 11 amino acids long. The germline gives CDR1 KGHSH, CDR2 LQKENI. CDR3 sequence reads: CASSPQETQYF. Incomplete CDR3 DNA: TGTGCCAGCTCCCCTCAAGAGACC.

In this sample, this clone is medium-sized. Sequencing ends 3 residues short of the CDR3 end; the germline J gene provides the rest. The chain is built from TRBV30 and TRBJ1-4; D perhaps matches TRBD1 (6 bases). CDR3 size: 14 residues. Germline-derived CDR1 and CDR2 are GTSNPN and SVGIG (reference sequence). The V end was cut by 0 bases, the J end by 8 bases, with 13 bases between. CDR3 DNA, as far as it was read: TGTGCCTGGAGTGTTACAGGGCAAGTCGAAAAA. Translation gives CAWSVTGQVEK. The CDR3 reads in full as CAWSVTGQVEKLFF.

This clone has a count of ten or more. The CDR3 extends 3 residues past the end of the read, so its final part is completed from the germline J gene. V is TRBV7-9 and J is TRBJ2-4; 8 bases align to TRBD2. J gave up 7 bases and V 1 base, and 6 bases lay outside the gene matches. The germline V gene has CDR1 SEHNR and CDR2 FQNEAQ (reference sequence). The CDR3 is 15 amino acids. The CDR3 DNA, read in part, is TGTGCCAGCAGCTTAGGAGGGACGGGGGGGAACATT. Amino acids: CASSLGGTGGNI. The complete CDR3 protein is CASSLGGTGGNIQYF. Full variable domain (remainder filled in from reference TRBV7-9 and TRBJ2-4): DTGVSQNPRHKITKRGQNVTFRCDPISEHNRLYWYRQTLGQGPEFLTYFQNEAQLEKSRLLSDRFSAERPKGSFSTLEIQRTEQGDSAMYLCASSLGGTGGNIQYFGAGTRLSVL.

This clone was seen many times. Partial CDR3 DNA: TGTGCCAGCAGCCCCAGGGGGTTAGCTAACTATGGC. Its protein product is CASSPRGLANYG. The CDR3 in its entirety is CASSPRGLANYGYTF. V is TRBV7-8 and J is TRBJ1-2, with 7 bases lining up with TRBD1. Read sequence stops 3 residues before the CDR3 end, and the germline J gene provides the missing end. Germline loops: CDR1 SGHVS, CDR2 FQNEAQ. The CDR3 totals 15 residues. V was pared by 5 bases and J by 0 bases, with 6 bases of the junction left unmatched.

This clone was detected many times. This CDR3 reads CAWSVQGADEQYF. The sequenced CDR3 bases are TGTGCCTGGAGTGTCCAGGGTGCGGACGAG. The V gene is TRBV30, the J gene TRBJ2-7; a possible D gene is TRBD1 (5 bases). The read is 3 residues too short to cover the CDR3 end, so that end is filled in from the germline J gene. CDR1 is GTSNPN and CDR2 is SVGIG in the germline V gene (reference sequence). The V gene lost 0 bases and the J gene lost 5 bases, with 11 bases spanning the gap. CDR3 size: 13 residues.

In this sample, this clone turned up many times. The DNA ends 3 residues before the CDR3 does, and the rest of the CDR3 is filled in from the germline J gene. The V and J genes are TRBV29-1 and TRBJ1-5; D is perhaps TRBD1 (6 bases). The germline V gene encodes CDR1 SQVTM and CDR2 ANQGSEA. The ends were cut back, 6 bases at V and 6 bases at J, with 15 bases in the middle. This CDR3 contains 13 residues. CDR3 in amino acids: CSVLIQGGQPQHF. The sequenced part of the CDR3 DNA is TGCAGCGTCCTAATACAGGGCGGTCAGCCC. Supplemented by reference TRBV29-1 and TRBJ1-5, the full variable domain reads SAVISQKPSRDICQRGTSLTIQCQVDSQVTMMFWYRQQPGQSLTLIATANQGSEATYESGFVIDKFPISRPNLTFSTLTVSNMSPEDSSIYLCSVLIQGGQPQHFGDGTRLSIL.

Remarks on this clone: The CDR3 goes on 3 residues after the read ends, and that part is filled in from the germline J gene. V is TRBV19 and J is TRBJ2-1; 8 bases match TRBD2. V lost 6 bases, J lost 0 bases, and 13 bases stayed unmatched. Per germline, CDR1 LNHDA and CDR2 SQIVND (reference sequence). This CDR3 has 18 residues. The CDR3: CASRSLGAGGSSYNEQFF. The sequenced CDR3 bases are TGTGCCAGTAGGAGCCTGGGGGCGGGAGGCAGCTCCTACAATGAG. The full variable domain, its missing parts supplied by reference TRBV19 and TRBJ2-1, is DGGITQSPKYLFRKEGQNVTLSCEQNLNHDAMYWYRQDPGQGLRLIYYSQIVNDFQKGDIAEGYSVSREKKESFPLTVTSAQKNPTAFYLCASRSLGAGGSSYNEQFFGPGTRLTVL.

This clone came up a few times. The read comes to an end 3 residues before the CDR3 does, leaving the germline J gene to fill in the end. The chain combines TRBV7-7 with TRBJ1-2, with 10 bases matching TRBD1. Trimming cost V 5 bases and J 7 bases; bases outside gene matches: 13. Germline V gene data show CDR1 as SSHAT and CDR2 as FNYEAQ (reference sequence). The CDR3 is 16 amino acids. The sequenced CDR3 bases are TGTGCCAGCAGCATGCCCGACAGGGGGCGGACCTCTGGC. This translates into CASSMPDRGRTSG. The CDR3 in its entirety is CASSMPDRGRTSGYTF.

This clone was observed at least ten times. Sequencing ends 3 residues short of the CDR3 end; the germline J gene provides the rest. The rearrangement uses TRBV6-1 and TRBJ1-4; perhaps TRBD1 as D (6 bases). The CDR3 has 16 residues. CDR1 is MNHNS and CDR2 is SASEGT in the germline V gene. Trimming cost V 2 bases and J 6 bases, with 16 bases left between them. The CDR3 DNA, read in part, is TGTGCCAGCAGTGAAACTACCGGGGGGCGTGATGAAAAA. Protein product: CASSETTGGRDEK. The CDR3 in full is CASSETTGGRDEKLFF.

At least ten counts were recorded for this clone. Read coverage stops 3 residues before the CDR3 terminus; the germline J gene supplies the remainder. The chain couples TRBV7-2 to TRBJ2-5; TRBD1 matches at 7 bases. Trimming cost V 2 bases and J 6 bases; bases outside gene matches: 9. This CDR3 contains 15 residues. The V gene's germline CDR1 is SGHTA and CDR2 FQGNSA. The sequenced CDR3 bases are TGTGCCAGCAGCTTAACAGGGGAAGTAGGAAAGACC. Its translation: CASSLTGEVGKT. The full-length CDR3 reads as CASSLTGEVGKTQYF. Drawing the rest from reference TRBV7-2 and TRBJ2-5, the complete variable domain is GAGVSQSPSNKVTEKGKDVELRCDPISGHTALYWYRQSLGQGLEFLIYFQGNSAPDKSGLPSDRFSAERTGGSVSTLTIQRTQQEDSAVYLCASSLTGEVGKTQYFGPGTRLLVL.

As concerns this clone: Read coverage stops 3 residues before the CDR3 terminus; the germline J gene supplies the remainder. The V and J genes are TRBV20-1 and TRBJ2-1; 12 nucleotides agree with TRBD2. The germline CDR1 and CDR2 sequences are DFQATT and SNEGSKA (reference sequence). V lost 6 bases and J lost 9; bases outside the gene matches: 15. There are 16 residues in the CDR3. The part of the CDR3 DNA that was read is TGCAGTGCGCCCAAGCGTCTAGCGGGAGGGCAGGGTGAG. Its protein product is CSAPKRLAGGQGE. The full CDR3 is CSAPKRLAGGQGEQFF.

With respect to this clone: The read terminates 3 residues before the CDR3 end, so the remaining end is supplied by the germline J gene. This chain links TRBV5-1 with TRBJ1-4, with D possibly TRBD1 on 5 matching bases. The CDR3 is made up of 15 amino acids. Between the trimmed V and J ends, which lost 0 bases and 7 bases, there was a span of 13 bases. Germline V gene data show CDR1 as SGHRS and CDR2 as YFSETQ. The DNA read from the CDR3 is TGCGCCAGCAGCTTGGAGTCCAGGGAGGGTGAAAAA. As protein: CASSLESREGEK. The whole CDR3 protein is CASSLESREGEKLFF. Complete variable domain (other parts from reference TRBV5-1 and TRBJ1-4): KAGVTQTPRYLIKTRGQQVTLSCSPISGHRSVSWYQQTPGQGLQFLFEYFSETQRNKGNFPGRFSGRQFSNSRSEMNVSTLELGDSALYLCASSLESREGEKLFFGSGTQLSVL.

This clone was detected a few times. The read halts 3 residues ahead of the CDR3 end, with the missing end drawn from the germline J gene. The chain recombines TRBV7-3 with TRBJ1-2; no definite D call. This CDR3 region has 12 residues. Germline V lookup: CDR1 SGHTA, CDR2 FQGTGA. CDR3 sequence reads: CASSRDGYDYTF. The covered CDR3 bases are TGTGCCAGCAGCAGAGACGGGTACGAC.

This clone was counted many times. Coverage ceases 3 residues before the CDR3 finishes, and the germline J gene fills in the end. The V and J genes are TRBV7-3 and TRBJ2-1; 13 bases are a match to TRBD2. From germline, CDR1 is SGHTA and CDR2 FQGTGA. The CDR3 contains 16 residues. Losses at the gene ends were 5 bases for V and 6 bases for J; bases not matched to a gene: 7. Incomplete CDR3 DNA: TGTGCCAGCAGCCTTTGGACTAGCGGGAGAGGCAATGAG. Translating gives CASSLWTSGRGNE. The CDR3 reads in full as CASSLWTSGRGNEQFF.

This clone came up a few times. The sequenced fragment ends 3 residues before the CDR3 boundary, so the rest is inferred from the germline J gene. The chain links TRBV11-2 to TRBJ1-2; no definite D call. The V gene's germline CDR1 is SGHAT and CDR2 FQNNGV. This CDR3 has 15 amino acids. The sequenced part of the CDR3 DNA is TGTGCCAGCAGCTGGGCCAGCGGGGAACAAGAGACC. It yields the protein CASSWASGEQET. The entire CDR3 protein reads CASSWASGEQETYTF.

The table lists this clone with many counts. Coverage ceases 3 residues before the CDR3 finishes, and the germline J gene fills in the end. The V gene is TRBV20-1, the J gene TRBJ2-5; 7 bases are a match to TRBD1. This CDR3 has 13 residues. Trimming took 5 bases from V and 1 from J; bases not matched to a gene: 4. Per the germline V gene, CDR1 is DFQATT and CDR2 is SNEGSKA (reference sequence). The DNA read from the CDR3 is TGCAGTGCTGGGGGACAGACCCAAGAGACC. The encoded protein is CSAGGQTQET. The complete CDR3 reads CSAGGQTQETQYF.

With respect to this clone: The sequenced fragment ends 3 residues before the CDR3 boundary, so the rest is inferred from the germline J gene. This chain joins TRBV11-2 and TRBJ1-4, with 7 bases fitting TRBD1. With V trimmed by 3 bases and J by 6 bases, 7 bases remained unmatched. CDR1 SGHAT and CDR2 FQNNGV come from the germline V gene. The CDR3 extends over 15 amino acids. Incomplete CDR3 DNA: TGTGCCAGCAGCTTCCGACAGGGTTTGGATGAAAAA. This encodes CASSFRQGLDEK. The whole CDR3 sequence reads CASSFRQGLDEKLFF.

This clone was observed many times. From the germline J gene comes the end of the CDR3, since the read stops 3 residues before it. J is TRBJ2-7 and V is TRBV5-1, with 8 bases fitting TRBD1. Germline V gene lookup returns CDR1 SGHRS and CDR2 YFSETQ. This CDR3 is 15 amino acids long. With V trimmed by 1 base and J by 2 bases, 5 bases remained unmatched. Incomplete CDR3 DNA: TGCGCCAGCAGCTTGTTTCAGGGGGCCACCTACGAG. Translation gives CASSLFQGATYE. The whole CDR3 region reads CASSLFQGATYEQYF.